One sample yielded the 20 T cell receptor beta chains listed below, sequenced in a study of blood T cell repertoires in COVID-19. Generated by immunoSEQ multiplex PCR, the TCRdb table keeps only in-frame clones and is missing some. The sample has 360,000 or so clones; roughly 89% are singletons. Sequenced sample: PBMCs or T cells enriched from blood (not recorded which). Receptor source: a woman in her 30s who had recovered from COVID-19.

The V gene is TRBV28, the J gene TRBJ2-7; D ambiguous. V dropped 1 base and J dropped 8 bases, with 6 bases sitting between them. Germline-derived CDR1 and CDR2 are MDHEN and SYDVKM. This CDR3 region has 11 residues. This CDR3 reads CASSLSEKQYF. CDR3 bases: TGTGCCAGCAGTTTATCGGAGAAGCAGTACTTC.

This clone occurred a few times. The DNA of the CDR3 is TGTGCCAGCAGCCAAGGATCCGGACAGGGGAAGGAGACCCAGTACTTC. This translates into CASSQGSGQGKETQYF. The genes are TRBV4-2 and TRBJ2-5; TRBD1 matches at 9 bases. Germline V gives CDR1 LGHNA, CDR2 YNFKEQ. V lost 1 base, J lost 5 bases, and 8 bases stayed unmatched. The CDR3 has 16 residues.

The chain combines TRBV27 with TRBJ2-7, with D tentatively TRBD1 (6 bases). Trimming left V 3 bases short and J 1 base short, with 13 bases between. The CDR3 extends over 15 amino acids. Germline CDR1 is MNHEY and CDR2 is SMNVEV (reference sequence). The DNA for the CDR3 is TGTGCCAGCAGTTTCCTGGGACACCCATCCTACGAGCAGTACTTC. Its translation: CASSFLGHPSYEQYF.

V usage is TRBV7-2 and J usage is TRBJ2-5; TRBD1 might be the D (5 bases). V lost 2 bases and J 1 base, leaving 8 bases between the germline ends. From germline, CDR1 is SGHTA and CDR2 FQGNSA. This CDR3 comprises 14 residues. The CDR3 region has the DNA TGTGCCAGCAGCTTACCAGGGCCCCAAGAGACCCAGTACTTC. Protein sequence: CASSLPGPQETQYF.

The rearrangement uses TRBV11-3 and TRBJ2-1; 9 positions match TRBD2. Unmatched junction bases numbered 14, after V lost 7 bases and J lost 4 bases. The CDR3 has 17 residues. CDR1 and CDR2 from the germline V gene are SGHNT and YENEEA. CDR3 sequence: CASTRVVRLAEYNEQFF. The CDR3 DNA follows: TGTGCCAGCACCCGAGTTGTGCGACTAGCGGAATACAATGAGCAGTTCTTC.

The V and J genes are TRBV9 and TRBJ2-7; perhaps TRBD1 as D (5 bases). V lost 4 bases to trimming and J lost 7 bases, with 18 bases between them. Germline values: CDR1 SGDLS, CDR2 YYNGEE. This CDR3 contains 14 residues. CDR3 in amino acids: CASSPAGQGGEQYF. In nucleotides, the CDR3 is TGTGCCAGCAGCCCAGCTGGGCAGGGTGGTGAGCAGTACTTC. The whole variable domain, filled in from reference TRBV9 and TRBJ2-7, reads DSGVTQTPKHLITATGQRVTLRCSPRSGDLSVYWYQQSLDQGLQFLIQYYNGEERAKGNILERFSAQQFPDLHSELNLSSLELGDSALYFCASSPAGQGGEQYFGPGTRLTVT.

V and J are TRBV7-6 and TRBJ2-1, with D possibly matching TRBD2 (7 bases). The CDR3 runs to 14 residues. From germline, CDR1 is SGHVS and CDR2 FNYEAQ. V lost 3 bases, J lost 5 bases, and 11 bases lay in between. CDR3 DNA sequence: TGTGCCAGCAGCTTGGGGGGGGCCAACAATGAGCAGTTCTTC. Its protein product is CASSLGGANNEQFF.

The chain employs TRBV30 and TRBJ2-3, with TRBD2 matching over 10 bases. The CDR3 sequence is 14 residues long. Losses at the gene ends were 2 bases for V and 3 bases for J; bases not matched to a gene: 2. Germline V lookup: CDR1 GTSNPN, CDR2 SVGIG (reference sequence). The CDR3 is CAWSSSGGTDTQYF. The DNA of the CDR3 is TGTGCCTGGAGTAGTAGCGGGGGGACAGATACGCAGTATTTT.

The chain employs TRBV10-3 and TRBJ1-1; possibly TRBD1 for D (6 bases). This CDR3 has 12 amino acids. Trimming removed 6 bases from V and 9 bases from J, with 14 bases in between. Germline CDR1 is ENHRY and CDR2 is SYGVKD. The CDR3 protein is CAIRETGTQAFF. Here the CDR3 DNA reads TGTGCCATCAGGGAGACCGGGACACAAGCTTTCTTT.

The CDR3 loop is CASSLIYEQYF. The DNA of the CDR3 is TGTGCCAGCAGCCTTATATACGAGCAGTACTTC. The chain recombines TRBV6-5 with TRBJ2-7, with no clear D. From germline, CDR1 is MNHEY and CDR2 SVGAGI. The CDR3 covers 11 residues. V gave up 6 bases and J gave up 4 bases, with 7 bases separating them.

V and J are TRBV28 and TRBJ2-3; 8 bases fit TRBD2. V was clipped by 3 bases and J by 2 bases; unmatched bases: 4. Germline V lookup: CDR1 MDHEN, CDR2 SYDVKM. The CDR3 covers 15 residues. DNA for the CDR3: TGTGCCAGCAGTTTTCCAGCGGGAGTCACAGATACGCAGTATTTT. Translating it yields CASSFPAGVTDTQYF.

In regard to this clone: Other DNA sequences in the sample encode the same CDR3. V gene TRBV2 combines with J gene TRBJ1-1; no clear D. Germline values: CDR1 SNHLY, CDR2 FYNNEI. The CDR3 totals 12 residues. V gave up 3 bases and J gave up 5 bases, with 7 bases separating them. CDR3 residues: CASSEGLTEAFF. The CDR3 bases are TGTGCCAGCAGTGAGGGCCTAACTGAAGCTTTCTTT.

This sequence joins TRBV6-5 and TRBJ2-7, with 7 bases identical to TRBD2. Trimming at V came to 6 bases and at J to 2 bases, leaving 10 bases not matched to a gene. The germline CDR1 and CDR2 sequences are MNHEY and SVGAGI. This CDR3 has 15 residues. CDR3 sequence (DNA): TGTGCCAGCAGAACAAAGCGGGCGGGGGCCTACGAGCAGTACTTC. It translates to CASRTKRAGAYEQYF.

This rearrangement joins TRBV20-1 to TRBJ2-3; 7 bases line up with TRBD2. Germline trimming cut 3 bases from V and 7 bases from J; bases unmatched to any gene: 13. CDR3 length equals 15 residues. Germline V gene data show CDR1 as DFQATT and CDR2 as SNEGSKA (reference sequence). The CDR3: CSASVAGVKGYTQYF. In DNA, the CDR3 is TGCAGTGCTAGTGTTGCGGGAGTAAAGGGGTATACGCAGTATTTT.

The rearrangement uses TRBV7-2 and TRBJ2-7; possible D gene TRBD2, 6 bases. The ends were cut back, 5 bases at V and 7 bases at J, with 18 bases in the middle. The V gene's germline CDR1 is SGHTA and CDR2 FQGNSA. This CDR3 has 14 residues. DNA for the CDR3: TGTGCCAGCAGCCTTGGGCGGGGCCCCCGGGAGCAGTACTTC. Its translation is CASSLGRGPREQYF.

This clone showed up just once. The chain joins TRBV19 to TRBJ2-6; no firm D call. Germline V lookup: CDR1 LNHDA, CDR2 SQIVND (reference sequence). This CDR3 is built from 14 residues. Trimming shortened V by 6 bases and J by 2 bases, and 8 bases separated the two germline ends. The CDR3 region has the DNA TGTGCCAGTAGAGAGGCAGCTGGGGCCAACGTCCTGACTTTC. It encodes CASREAAGANVLTF.

The chain recombines TRBV3-1 (or the pseudogene TRBV3-2) with TRBJ2-1, with D hard to call. V lost 3 bases and J lost 8, with 11 bases in between. Germline V gene data show CDR1 as LGHDT and CDR2 as YNNKEL (reference sequence). The CDR3 has 13 residues. The CDR3 sequence: CASSQALSDEQFF. DNA of the CDR3: TGTGCCAGCAGCCAGGCCCTAAGCGATGAGCAGTTCTTC.

V and J are TRBV5-1 and TRBJ2-5, with 8 positions matching TRBD2. With V trimmed by 1 base and J by 3 bases, 2 bases remained unmatched. The CDR3 runs to 14 residues. The V gene's germline CDR1 is SGHRS and CDR2 YFSETQ. CDR3 region: CASSLLTSEETQYF. Written as DNA, the CDR3 is TGCGCCAGCAGCTTGTTGACTAGCGAAGAGACCCAGTACTTC.

CDR3: CAWTPGTVEKLFF. The CDR3 DNA follows: TGTGCCTGGACGCCCGGGACAGTTGAAAAACTGTTTTTT. The chain joins TRBV30 to TRBJ1-4; 7 bases map to TRBD1. Germline-derived CDR1 and CDR2 are GTSNPN and SVGIG (reference sequence). V gave up 4 bases and J gave up 7 bases; unmatched junction bases: 6. This CDR3 has 13 amino acids.

The V and J genes are TRBV30 and TRBJ2-1, with 11 positions matching TRBD2. J was trimmed by 7 bases and V by 2 bases; bases with no gene match: 7. The CDR3 totals 15 residues. CDR1 GTSNPN and CDR2 SVGIG come from the germline V gene (reference sequence). The CDR3 DNA reads as TGTGCCTGGAGTATAGCGGGGGGGCTGGGGAATGAGCAGTTCTTC. Its translation: CAWSIAGGLGNEQFF.